Listed below are T cell receptor beta chains from one sample, sequenced in a study of blood T cell repertoires in COVID-19. Produced via immunoSEQ multiplex PCR; TCRdb's table is partial and in-frame only. The table records 200,000 to 250,000 clones, around 80% of them present only once. The sequencing input was peripheral blood. The receptors come from a woman in her twenties or thirties with COVID-19, enrolled during active disease. Each CDR3 is given without its conserved first and last residue.

v_call cdr3_aa
TRBV9 ASSTSGGGTGELF
TRBV28 ASSFAGLDTDTQY
TRBV7-6 ASSLGTGPSEKLF
TRBV19 ASSMSGLADTDTQY
TRBV7-9 ASSQIGRQAF
TRBV21-1 ASSKGSLLLAGGDNEQF
TRBV5-6 ASSLVRSEQF
TRBV3-1/TRBV3-2 ASSPFLANTGELF
TRBV19 ASNLAGNYGYT
TRBV3-1/TRBV3-2 ASSQAPSSGNTIY
TRBV4-1 ASRQGEGQGDYGYT
TRBV14 ASSRSGGVDNEQF
TRBV4-3 ASSQDRGGLWGYT
TRBV6-5 ASSPGGYEQY
TRBV6-2/TRBV6-3 ASSYFRQGNTEAF
TRBV18 ASSPRPREESPLH
TRBV2 ASSARGFRNTEAF
TRBV4-3 ASSQVGQLNYGYT